The 22 T cell receptor beta chains reported below all come from one sample, sequenced in a study of monozygotic twins with inflammatory bowel disease. TCRdb reworked the 5' RACE reads into one entry per CDR3 protein, no DNA. The listing records about 210,000 distinct CDR3 sequences. Sequencing was carried out using blood. The receptors stem from a human donor with ulcerative colitis or Crohn's disease, or a healthy co-twin of an affected twin (not recorded which).

This chain uses TRBV27 with TRBJ2-7; TCRdb names TRBD2, which stays unverified in the absence of DNA. The CDR3 is 15 residues long. CDR1 MNHEY and CDR2 SMNVEV come from the germline V gene (reference sequence). This chain's CDR3 is CASSLGRQGFYEQYF.

This CDR3 reads CASSLEGGVGPFF. The V gene is TRBV7-9, the J gene TRBJ2-1; TCRdb outputs TRBD1, but without DNA this stays unchecked. The V gene's germline CDR1 is SEHNR and CDR2 FQNEAQ (reference sequence). This CDR3 spans 13 amino acids.

CDR3 amino acids: CASLGQLGAFF. The chain has TRBV7-2 and TRBJ1-1; without DNA, the TCRdb call of TRBD1 cannot be checked. The CDR3 totals 11 residues. CDR1 SGHTA and CDR2 FQGNSA come from the germline V gene.

The CDR3 sequence: CSATGGLGHAEAFF. The chain combines TRBV20-1 with TRBJ1-1; the D call from TCRdb, TRBD1, cannot be confirmed without DNA. This CDR3 contains 14 residues. The germline CDR1 and CDR2 sequences are DFQATT and SNEGSKA (reference sequence).

The V call is TRBV20-1, the J call TRBJ2-7; the D call of TRBD2 rests on TCRdb alone, since no DNA is present to check it. Germline V CDR1 and CDR2: DFQATT, SNEGSKA (reference sequence). The CDR3 is 17 amino acids. This CDR3 reads CSARPGTKVTNYYEQYF.

This chain links TRBV11-2 with TRBJ1-1; TCRdb reports TRBD1, a call that lacks DNA to check it against. The CDR3 is 14 residues long. The germline CDR1 and CDR2 sequences are SGHAT and FQNNGV. The CDR3 reads CASRGSGQYTEAFF.

The chain carries TRBV13 and TRBJ2-1; the D call from TCRdb, TRBD1, cannot be confirmed without DNA. The germline gives CDR1 PRHDT, CDR2 FYEKMQ (reference sequence). The CDR3 extends over 15 amino acids. CDR3 loop: CASSTDRGRYNEQFF.

The rearrangement joins TRBV30 to TRBJ2-1. CDR3 length: 12 amino acids. CDR1 is GTSNPN and CDR2 is SVGIG in the germline V gene (reference sequence). The CDR3 here is CAWSGNPGEQFF.

The chain uses TRBV9 and TRBJ2-2; TCRdb's D call of TRBD2 is untestable without DNA. From germline, CDR1 is SGDLS and CDR2 YYNGEE. CDR3 length equals 16 residues. The CDR3 is CASSVGGAAGTGELFF.

V and J are TRBV5-1 and TRBJ2-2; TCRdb picks TRBD1, but there is no DNA to check that call. CDR3 size: 16 residues. Germline values: CDR1 SGHRS, CDR2 YFSETQ. CDR3 loop: CASSRRTGEFTGELFF.

The rearrangement links TRBV30 to TRBJ1-1. The CDR3 has 13 residues. Germline V CDR1 and CDR2: GTSNPN, SVGIG (reference sequence). CDR3 loop: CAWRPVGNTEAFF.

This chain connects TRBV3-1 to TRBJ1-5. The CDR3 has 14 residues. Germline lookup yields CDR1 LGHDT and CDR2 YNNKEL (reference sequence). The CDR3 loop is CASSQGAGNQPQHF.

This chain's CDR3 is CASSYIQGAGELFF. The chain joins TRBV6-2 or TRBV6-3 to TRBJ2-2; TCRdb lists TRBD1, though no DNA is available to test this call. Germline V gene lookup returns CDR1 MNHEY and CDR2 SVGEGT. This CDR3 is 14 amino acids long.

The chain is built from TRBV5-4 and TRBJ1-1; TCRdb returns TRBD1, unconfirmable since there is no DNA. This CDR3 is 13 amino acids long. Looked up from germline, CDR1 is SGHNT and CDR2 is YYREEE (reference sequence). CDR3 protein: CASSGTLNTEAFF.

This chain joins TRBV7-6 and TRBJ2-3; TCRdb's D call of TRBD2 is untestable without DNA. Germline-derived CDR1 and CDR2 are SGHVS and FNYEAQ. The CDR3 is made up of 16 amino acids. CDR3 loop: CASSLGGGMSTDTQYF.

The rearrangement uses TRBV18 and TRBJ1-2. The CDR3 runs 12 residues. CDR1 KGHSH and CDR2 LQKENI come from the germline V gene. This CDR3 is CASSGQNYGYTF. Combining the CDR3 with reference TRBV18 and TRBJ1-2 gives the whole variable domain NAGVMQNPRHLVRRRGQEARLRCSPMKGHSHVYWYRQLPEEGLKFMVYLQKENIIDESGMPKERFSAEFPKEGPSILRIQQVVRGDSAAYFCASSGQNYGYTFGSGTRLTVV.

The V call is TRBV6-1, the J call TRBJ2-7; TCRdb names TRBD2, which stays unverified in the absence of DNA. The CDR3 runs to 16 residues. The germline gives CDR1 MNHNS, CDR2 SASEGT. The CDR3 protein is CASSEMGGRPSYEQYF.

This chain links TRBV7-8 with TRBJ2-5; the D gene TCRdb calls, TRBD1, cannot be checked with no DNA. This CDR3 region has 16 residues. Germline V CDR1 and CDR2: SGHVS, FQNEAQ. CDR3 region: CASSLSGRGHGETQYF.

The chain carries TRBV28 and TRBJ2-5; TCRdb lists TRBD2, though no DNA is available to test this call. Germline lookup yields CDR1 MDHEN and CDR2 SYDVKM. CDR3 size: 16 residues. CDR3 in amino acids: CASSTSSAGGLETQYF.

The chain is built from TRBV25-1 and TRBJ2-7. The V gene's germline CDR1 is MGHDK and CDR2 SYGVNS. This CDR3 is 15 amino acids long. The CDR3 protein is CASRHDIPDSYEQYF.

This rearrangement joins TRBV3-1 to TRBJ2-7; TCRdb selects TRBD1, and the lack of DNA leaves this call unchecked. The CDR3 length is 16 residues. From germline, CDR1 is LGHDT and CDR2 YNNKEL (reference sequence). CDR3: CASSPPYEAGSYEQYF.

The J gene is TRBJ2-7, the V gene TRBV28; TCRdb's D gene call, TRBD2, goes unchecked for lack of DNA. The CDR3 has 15 residues. The germline CDR1 and CDR2 sequences are MDHEN and SYDVKM. Here the CDR3 reads CASRTSGTRLGEQYF.